This TCR beta chain is from a study of T cell responses to AZD1222 COVID-19 vaccine. Study observations and caveats: Per reports, nearly half of all spike-specific TCRs target regions that are unmutated in variants.

V shed 10 bases and J shed 0 bases, with 18 bases lying between them. CDR3 length equals 15 residues. Germline V lookup: CDR1 MNHEY, CDR2 SVGAGI. Regarding this clone: Its specificity is unknown.

Profiled with immunoSEQ multiplex PCR; TCRdb holds only in-frame clones, not every one. Among 130,000 to 150,000 clones listed, approximately 90% were seen once. The TCR was taken from an adult in good health. V gene TRBV6-5 combines with J gene TRBJ1-1; a possible D gene is TRBD1 (6 bases). This material consisted of peripheral blood, taken on day 0 of AZD1222 vaccination. The CDR3 DNA is TGTGCCACCTCGGGGGCTTGGGGGATGAACACTGAAGCTTTCTTT. Translating gives CATSGAWGMNTEAFF.